This TCR beta chain originates from a study of blood T cells in healthy people across ages. At the level of the study: Capture via template switching afforded approximately one barcoded beta molecule per two T cells.

Notes on the study in general: PBMCs that were unsorted prevented a conclusive naive versus antigen-experienced comparison. Versus aged donors, long-lived donors had higher diversity and more naive CD4+ cells. Investigators treated diversity estimates from one million T cells as underestimates.

This clonotype was found many times. Antigen unknown. This CDR3 has 13 amino acids. Trimming left V 3 bases short and J 2 bases short, with 8 bases between. Germline V CDR1 and CDR2: SGDLS, YYNGEE. Sample-barcoded 5' priming and a J-beta primer mix drove a second PCR of about 7 to 12 cycles. Via MiXCR, TCRdb re-called the 5' RACE reads, giving one row per CDR3 protein. This sample yields 920,000 or so distinct CDR3 sequences, of which less than 50% are seen a single time; under 20% belongs to the top ten. The receptor's source is a woman aged 60-70 years in good health. Sequenced sample: blood. This sequence joins TRBV9 and TRBJ1-2; D uncertain. CDR3 residues: CASSAVSNYGYTF. DNA of the CDR3: TGTGCCAGCAGCGCTGTTTCCAACTATGGCTACACCTTC.